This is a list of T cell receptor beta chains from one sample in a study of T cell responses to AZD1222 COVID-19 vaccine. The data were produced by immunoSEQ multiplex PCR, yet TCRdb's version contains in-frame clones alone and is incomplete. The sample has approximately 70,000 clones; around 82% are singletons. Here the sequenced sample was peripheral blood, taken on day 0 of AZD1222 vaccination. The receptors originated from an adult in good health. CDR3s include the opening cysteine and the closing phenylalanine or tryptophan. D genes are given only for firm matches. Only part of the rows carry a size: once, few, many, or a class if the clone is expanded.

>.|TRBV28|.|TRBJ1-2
CASSLATERGYGYTF
TGTGCCAGCAGTTTGGCTACGGAGCGTGGCTATGGCTACACCTTC
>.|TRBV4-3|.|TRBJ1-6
CASSQERVGSPLHF
TGCGCCAGCAGCCAAGAACGGGTAGGGTCACCCCTCCACTTT
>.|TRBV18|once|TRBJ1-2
CASSPPGSGYTF
TGTGCCAGCTCACCACCGGGGAGTGGCTACACCTTC
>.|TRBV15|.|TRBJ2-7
CATSRDLSGDEQYF
TGTGCCACCAGCAGAGACCTATCAGGGGACGAGCAGTACTTC
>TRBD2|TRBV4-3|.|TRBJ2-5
CASSPRSGGAGGTQYF
TGCGCCAGCAGCCCCCGTAGCGGGGGGGCCGGCGGGACCCAGTACTTC
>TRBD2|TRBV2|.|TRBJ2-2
CASLGLAVGELFF
TGTGCCAGCCTCGGCCTAGCGGTCGGGGAGCTGTTTTTT
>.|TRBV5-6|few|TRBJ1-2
CASSLIGVQGYGYTF
TGTGCCAGCAGCTTGATTGGGGTGCAGGGTTATGGCTACACCTTC
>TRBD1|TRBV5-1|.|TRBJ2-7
CASSLDGTATYEQYF
TGCGCCAGCAGCTTGGACGGGACAGCCACCTACGAGCAGTACTTC
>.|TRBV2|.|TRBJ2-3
CASSPGVSTDTQYF
TGTGCCAGCAGCCCCGGGGTTAGCACAGATACGCAGTATTTT
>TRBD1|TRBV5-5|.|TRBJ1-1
CASSPGGFDTEAFF
TGTGCCAGCAGCCCAGGGGGCTTCGACACTGAAGCTTTCTTT
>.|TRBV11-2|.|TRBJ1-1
CASSLPSLEAFF
TGTGCCAGCAGCCTACCAAGCCTTGAAGCTTTCTTT
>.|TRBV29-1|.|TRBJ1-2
CSASANYGYTF
TGCAGCGCATCGGCGAACTATGGCTACACCTTC
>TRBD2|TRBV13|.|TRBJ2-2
CASSRLAGRGRELFF
TGTGCCAGCAGCCGACTAGCGGGGCGAGGGAGGGAGCTGTTTTTT
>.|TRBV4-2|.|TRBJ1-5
CASGPSNQPQHF
TGTGCCAGCGGTCCTAGCAATCAGCCCCAGCATTTT
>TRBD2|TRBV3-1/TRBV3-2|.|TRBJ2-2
CASSRTRNTGELFF
TGTGCCAGCAGCCGGACTAGGAACACCGGGGAGCTGTTTTTT
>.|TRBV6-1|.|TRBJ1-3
CASSDRGVSGNTIYF
TGTGCCAGCAGTGACAGAGGAGTCTCTGGAAACACCATATATTTT
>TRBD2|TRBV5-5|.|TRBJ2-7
CASSQTSGGIYEQYF
TGTGCCAGCAGCCAAACTAGCGGGGGAATCTACGAGCAGTACTTC
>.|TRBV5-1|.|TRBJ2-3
CASSLEGLSDTQYF
TGCGCCAGCAGCTTGGAAGGGTTGTCTGATACGCAGTATTTT
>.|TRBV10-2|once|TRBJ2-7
CASSEFSFEQYF
TGCGCCAGCAGTGAATTCTCATTCGAGCAGTACTTC
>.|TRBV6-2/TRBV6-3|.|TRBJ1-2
CASSYSGRSYGYTF
TGTGCCAGCAGTTACTCGGGCAGATCCTATGGCTACACCTTC
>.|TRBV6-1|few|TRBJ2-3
CASSDPRFATDTQYF
TGTGCCAGCAGTGACCCTAGGTTCGCCACAGATACGCAGTATTTT
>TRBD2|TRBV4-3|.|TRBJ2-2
CASSQVAGGGTGELFF
TGCGCCAGCAGCCAAGTCGCGGGGGGCGGCACCGGGGAGCTGTTTTTT
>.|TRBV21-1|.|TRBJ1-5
CASSKVRILNRVGNQPQHF
TGTGCCAGCAGCAAAGTAAGGATTTTGAACAGGGTAGGCAATCAGCCCCAGCATTTT
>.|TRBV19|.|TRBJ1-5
CASTINPSNQPQHF
TGTGCCAGTACCATCAACCCAAGCAATCAGCCCCAGCATTTT
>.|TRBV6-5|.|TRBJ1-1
CASSYMVSGEAFF
TGTGCCAGCAGCTACATGGTGTCGGGTGAAGCTTTCTTT